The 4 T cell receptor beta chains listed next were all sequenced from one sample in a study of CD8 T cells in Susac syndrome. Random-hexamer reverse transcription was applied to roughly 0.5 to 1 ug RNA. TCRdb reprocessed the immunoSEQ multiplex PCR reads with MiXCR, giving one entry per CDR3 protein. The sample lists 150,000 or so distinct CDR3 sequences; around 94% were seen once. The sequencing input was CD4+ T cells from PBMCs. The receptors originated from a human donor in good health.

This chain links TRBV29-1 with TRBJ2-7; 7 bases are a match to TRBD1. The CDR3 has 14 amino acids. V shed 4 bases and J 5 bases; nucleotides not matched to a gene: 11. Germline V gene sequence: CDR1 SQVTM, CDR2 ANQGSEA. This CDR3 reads CSVGDRVGSHEQYF. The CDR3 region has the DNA TGCAGCGTTGGCGACAGGGTTGGATCCCACGAGCAGTACTTC.

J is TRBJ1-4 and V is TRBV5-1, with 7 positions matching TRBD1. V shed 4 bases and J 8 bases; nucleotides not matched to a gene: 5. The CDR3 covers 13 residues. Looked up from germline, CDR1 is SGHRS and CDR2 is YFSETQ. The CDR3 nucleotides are TGCGCCAGCAGCGCCGGGACAGTGGAAAAACTGTTTTTT. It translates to CASSAGTVEKLFF.

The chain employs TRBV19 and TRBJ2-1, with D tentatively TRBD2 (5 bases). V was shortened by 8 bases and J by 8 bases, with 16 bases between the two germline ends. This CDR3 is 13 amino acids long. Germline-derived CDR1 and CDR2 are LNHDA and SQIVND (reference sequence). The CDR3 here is CASLTPSRHEQFF. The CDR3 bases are TGTGCCAGTCTTACCCCTAGCAGGCATGAGCAGTTCTTC. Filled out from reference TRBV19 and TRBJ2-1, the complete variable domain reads DGGITQSPKYLFRKEGQNVTLSCEQNLNHDAMYWYRQDPGQGLRLIYYSQIVNDFQKGDIAEGYSVSREKKESFPLTVTSAQKNPTAFYLCASLTPSRHEQFFGPGTRLTVL.

This CDR3 reads CASSAGQGGNYGYTF. As DNA, the CDR3 is TGTGCCAGCAGCGCTGGACAGGGGGGGAACTATGGCTACACCTTC. This chain connects TRBV2 to TRBJ1-2; TRBD1 aligns across 10 bases. The CDR3 has 15 amino acids. V lost 6 bases and J lost 2; bases outside the gene matches: 6. Germline-derived CDR1 and CDR2 are SNHLY and FYNNEI.